This entry lists 15 T cell receptor beta chains sequenced from one sample in a study of identifying expanded T cells in peripheral blood. The assay was immunoSEQ multiplex PCR, and TCRdb's table has in-frame clones only and misses some. The table includes 100,000 to 150,000 clones, around four fifths detected once. The sequencing sample was made of blood. These receptors all come from a person aged 18 to 75 in good health.

The chain couples TRBV6-1 to TRBJ1-5; 8 bases match TRBD1. Germline loops: CDR1 MNHNS, CDR2 SASEGT. CDR3 size: 14 residues. Unmatched junction bases numbered 7, after V lost 10 bases and J lost 2 bases. For the CDR3, the DNA is TGTGCCACGAAGACAGGGGTTGGCAATCAGCCCCAGCATTTT. It yields the protein CATKTGVGNQPQHF.

This clone occurred once. The CDR3 coding sequence is TGTGCCAGCAGCTCGCAGACAGGTCGTACACATTATGGCTACACCTTC. Translation gives CASSSQTGRTHYGYTF. The rearrangement joins TRBV7-2 to TRBJ1-2; weak D call: TRBD1 (6 bases). Germline CDR1 SGHTA, CDR2 FQGNSA. This CDR3 comprises 16 residues. Trimming removed 4 bases from V and 5 bases from J, with 20 bases in between.

The gene calls are TRBV7-2 and TRBJ2-2; D gene uncertain. Deletions cut 5 bases from V and 6 bases from J, with 10 bases between. The germline V gene encodes CDR1 SGHTA and CDR2 FQGNSA. CDR3 length equals 13 residues. CDR3 nucleotides: TGTGCCAGCAGCGAAACCTTCTCCGGGGAGCTGTTTTTT. This translates into CASSETFSGELFF.

The chain carries TRBV5-1 and TRBJ1-6; D ambiguous. Germline CDR1 is SGHRS and CDR2 is YFSETQ. CDR3 length: 16 residues. V lost 5 bases and J lost 4, with 16 bases in between. The CDR3 DNA reads as TGCGCCAGCAGGCGGACGTCGACGGGATATAATTCACCCCTCCACTTT. Translated, it gives CASRRTSTGYNSPLHF.

V is TRBV2 and J is TRBJ1-1; 9 positions agree with TRBD1. Looked up from germline, CDR1 is SNHLY and CDR2 is FYNNEI. This CDR3 comprises 16 residues. The V segment lost 4 bases and the J segment 4 bases; nucleotides outside the gene matches: 10. CDR3 in DNA: TGTGCCAGCAGTGTCAGTCTCGAACAGGGGGCCACTGAAGCTTTCTTT. Its translation: CASSVSLEQGATEAFF. Filled out from reference TRBV2 and TRBJ1-1, the complete variable domain reads EPEVTQTPSHQVTQMGQEVILRCVPISNHLYFYWYRQILGQKVEFLVSFYNNEISEKSEIFDDQFSVERPDGSNFTLKIRSTKLEDSAMYFCASSVSLEQGATEAFFGQGTRLTVV.

The chain couples TRBV19 to TRBJ2-1, with D possibly being TRBD1 (6 bases). CDR1 and CDR2 from the germline V gene are LNHDA and SQIVND (reference sequence). Trimming shortened V by 5 bases and J by 3 bases, and 17 bases separated the two germline ends. There are 16 residues in the CDR3. The DNA of the CDR3 is TGTGCCAGTAGTGCCGCCCTCCCGACAGGCTACAATGAGCAGTTCTTC. Protein: CASSAALPTGYNEQFF.

The rearrangement uses TRBV29-1 and TRBJ2-3, with TRBD2 matching 10 bases. Looked up from germline, CDR1 is SQVTM and CDR2 is ANQGSEA. CDR3 length: 15 residues. V lost 3 bases and J lost 0; bases outside the gene matches: 3. The CDR3 DNA follows: TGCAGCGTTGAGAAACTAGCGGGGAGCACAGATACGCAGTATTTT. Translated, it gives CSVEKLAGSTDTQYF.

This clone was seen more than once but under ten times. V gene TRBV5-6 combines with J gene TRBJ1-5, with TRBD1 as a possible D gene (5 bases). The CDR3 sequence is 16 residues long. The germline V and J ends were trimmed by 4 bases and 3 bases, with 17 bases remaining between them. Per the germline V gene, CDR1 is SGHDT and CDR2 is YYEEEE. As DNA, the CDR3 is TGTGCCAGCAGCGGGGGACTTTTTCCTGACAATCAGCCCCAGCATTTT. Protein: CASSGGLFPDNQPQHF.

V and J are TRBV5-1 and TRBJ2-1; no clear D. CDR3 size: 13 residues. V lost 7 bases to trimming and J lost 5 bases, with 13 bases between them. The V gene's germline CDR1 is SGHRS and CDR2 YFSETQ. CDR3 bases: TGCGCCAGCCGAGCCCAAGGAGACAATGAGCAGTTCTTC. It codes for CASRAQGDNEQFF.

The chain joins TRBV5-1 to TRBJ1-2; 9 nucleotides match TRBD1. V shed 0 bases, J shed 2 bases, and the junction held 2 bases outside the gene matches. This CDR3 comprises 15 residues. Germline CDR1 is SGHRS and CDR2 is YFSETQ. CDR3 amino acids: CASSLAGTGNYGYTF. In nucleotides, the CDR3 is TGCGCCAGCAGCTTGGCGGGGACAGGGAACTATGGCTACACCTTC.

This clone was found a few times. The chain joins TRBV2 to TRBJ2-5; possibly TRBD1 for D (5 bases). The CDR3 runs 16 residues. CDR1 SNHLY and CDR2 FYNNEI come from the germline V gene. Trimming shortened V by 1 base and J by 1 base, and 13 bases separated the two germline ends. The CDR3 region has the DNA TGTGCCAGCAGTGAAGGGGGCTACCAACCCCAAGAGACCCAGTACTTC. Translation gives CASSEGGYQPQETQYF.

The chain couples TRBV6-1 to TRBJ2-2; TRBD1 agrees at 9 bases. The CDR3 consists of 18 residues. Germline CDR1 is MNHNS and CDR2 is SASEGT. V dropped 4 bases and J dropped 5; count of bases not matched to a gene: 14. The CDR3, as DNA: TGTGCCAGCAGTGGACGTAACAGGGGGCCGGTTAAAACCGGGGAGCTGTTTTTT. This encodes CASSGRNRGPVKTGELFF.

V gene TRBV27 combines with J gene TRBJ2-6; 9 nucleotides align to TRBD1. Trimming cost V 5 bases and J 1 base; bases outside gene matches: 6. The CDR3 length is 17 residues. Germline-derived CDR1 and CDR2 are MNHEY and SMNVEV (reference sequence). The CDR3 DNA reads as TGTGCCAGCAGTAAGGGACAGGGAGGGTCTGGGGCCAACGTCCTGACTTTC. This sequence encodes CASSKGQGGSGANVLTF.

This clone has a single count. V gene TRBV13 combines with J gene TRBJ1-2; D gene uncertain. This CDR3 contains 19 residues. The V end was cut by 1 base, the J end by 6 bases, with 27 bases between. Germline CDR1 is PRHDT and CDR2 is FYEKMQ (reference sequence). CDR3 in amino acids: CASSLAFFGEREAGNGYTF. DNA of the CDR3: TGTGCCAGCAGCTTAGCTTTTTTTGGTGAGAGGGAAGCGGGCAATGGCTACACCTTC.

In this sample, this clone turned up a few times. The chain employs TRBV19 and TRBJ1-2; the D gene is possibly TRBD1 (6 bases). The length of the CDR3 is 14 residues. CDR1 is LNHDA and CDR2 is SQIVND in the germline V gene (reference sequence). The V end was cut by 2 bases, the J end by 0 bases, with 7 bases between. The CDR3 sequence: CASSIRTANYGYTF. The CDR3 coding sequence is TGTGCCAGTAGTATAAGGACAGCTAACTATGGCTACACCTTC.